This TCR beta chain was retrieved from a study of blood T cell repertoires in COVID-19. Overall study context: Acute and convalescent COVID-19 samples came from the United States, Italy and Spain. Sources were T cells, B-cell-depleted T cells, or PBMCs; the material itself was cDNA or gDNA.

Germline V lookup: CDR1 LNHDA, CDR2 SQIVND (reference sequence). V was cut by 4 bases and J by 8 bases, with 11 bases left in between. The CDR3 is 13 amino acids. Original data processing: Reference gene primer amplification gave estimated nucleated cell counts. Assay used: immunoSEQ multiplex PCR; TCRdb lists only in-frame clones, some missing. Clone size and the V and J calls come from that table; the DNA yielded D and trimming. The sample yields about 140,000 clones, about 86% seen once. The receptor was derived from a woman aged 55-70 years with acute or convalescent COVID-19. Source material: peripheral blood. V gene TRBV19 combines with J gene TRBJ2-2; unclear D gene. DNA of the CDR3: TGTGCCAGTAGTAGGAGCGCTGGGGGGGAGCTGTTTTTT. Encoded protein: CASSRSAGGELFF.